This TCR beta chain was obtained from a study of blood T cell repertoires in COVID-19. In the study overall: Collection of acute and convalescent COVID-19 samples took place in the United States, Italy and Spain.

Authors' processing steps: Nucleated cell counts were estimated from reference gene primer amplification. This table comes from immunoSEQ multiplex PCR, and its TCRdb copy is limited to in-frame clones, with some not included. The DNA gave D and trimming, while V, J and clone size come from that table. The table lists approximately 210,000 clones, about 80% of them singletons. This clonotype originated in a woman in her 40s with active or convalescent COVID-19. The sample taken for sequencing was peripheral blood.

The CDR3 sequence is CSASDAGGNTGELFF. The CDR3 coding sequence is TGCAGTGCTAGTGACGCGGGGGGGAACACCGGGGAGCTGTTTTTT. This chain joins TRBV20-1 and TRBJ2-2, with TRBD2 identical over 8 bases. Germline V gene lookup returns CDR1 DFQATT and CDR2 SNEGSKA (reference sequence). The J segment lost 1 base and the V segment lost 3 bases, leaving 4 bases of the junction unmatched. CDR3 size: 15 residues.